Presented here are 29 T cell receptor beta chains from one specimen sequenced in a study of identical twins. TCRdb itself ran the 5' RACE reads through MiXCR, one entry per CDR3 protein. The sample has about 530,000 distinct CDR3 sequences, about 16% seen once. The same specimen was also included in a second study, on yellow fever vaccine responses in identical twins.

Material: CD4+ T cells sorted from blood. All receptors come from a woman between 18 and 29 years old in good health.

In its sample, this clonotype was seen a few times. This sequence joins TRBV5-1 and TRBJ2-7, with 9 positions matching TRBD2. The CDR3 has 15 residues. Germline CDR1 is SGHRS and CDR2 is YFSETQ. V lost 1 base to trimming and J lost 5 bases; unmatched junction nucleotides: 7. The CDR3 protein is CASSLTLAGYHEQYF. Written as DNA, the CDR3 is TGCGCCAGCAGCTTGACCCTAGCGGGATATCACGAGCAGTACTTC.

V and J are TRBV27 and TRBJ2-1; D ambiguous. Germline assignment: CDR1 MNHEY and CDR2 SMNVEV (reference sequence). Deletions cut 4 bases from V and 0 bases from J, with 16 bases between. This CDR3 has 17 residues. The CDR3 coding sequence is TGTGCCAGCAGTTCAATTCGACCCGCGGACTCCTACAATGAGCAGTTCTTC. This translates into CASSSIRPADSYNEQFF.

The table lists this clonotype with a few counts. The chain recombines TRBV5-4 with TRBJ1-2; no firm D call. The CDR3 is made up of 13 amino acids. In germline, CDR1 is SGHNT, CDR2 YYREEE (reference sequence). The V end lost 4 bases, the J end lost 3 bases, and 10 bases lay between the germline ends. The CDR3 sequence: CASSRPDYYGYTF. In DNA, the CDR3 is TGTGCCAGCAGCCGCCCAGACTACTATGGCTACACCTTC.

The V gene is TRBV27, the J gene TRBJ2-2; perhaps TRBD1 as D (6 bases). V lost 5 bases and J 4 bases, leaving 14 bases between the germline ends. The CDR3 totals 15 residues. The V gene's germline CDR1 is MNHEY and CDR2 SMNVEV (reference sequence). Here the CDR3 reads CASSLRDTLTGELFF. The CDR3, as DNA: TGTGCCAGCAGTCTAAGGGACACCCTCACCGGGGAGCTGTTTTTT.

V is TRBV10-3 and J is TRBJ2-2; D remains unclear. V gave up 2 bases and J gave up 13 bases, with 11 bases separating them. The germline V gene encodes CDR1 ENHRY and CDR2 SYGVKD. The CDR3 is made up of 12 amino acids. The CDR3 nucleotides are TGTGCCATCAGTGAGAGGGAAGACTGGCTGTTTTTT. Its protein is CAISEREDWLFF.

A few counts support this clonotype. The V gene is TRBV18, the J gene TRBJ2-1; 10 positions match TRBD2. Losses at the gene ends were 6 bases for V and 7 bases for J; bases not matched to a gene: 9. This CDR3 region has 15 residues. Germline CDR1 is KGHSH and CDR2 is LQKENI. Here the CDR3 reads CASSLSGRNSNEQFF. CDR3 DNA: TGTGCCAGCTCGCTTAGCGGGAGGAATTCAAATGAGCAGTTCTTC. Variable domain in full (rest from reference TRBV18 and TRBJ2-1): NAGVMQNPRHLVRRRGQEARLRCSPMKGHSHVYWYRQLPEEGLKFMVYLQKENIIDESGMPKERFSAEFPKEGPSILRIQQVVRGDSAAYFCASSLSGRNSNEQFFGPGTRLTVL.

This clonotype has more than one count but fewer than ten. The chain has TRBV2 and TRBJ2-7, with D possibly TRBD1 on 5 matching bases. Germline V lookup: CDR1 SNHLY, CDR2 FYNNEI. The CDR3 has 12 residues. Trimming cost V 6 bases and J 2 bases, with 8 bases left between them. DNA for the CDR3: TGTGCCAGCAGACAGGTACCCTACGAGCAGTACTTC. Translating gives CASRQVPYEQYF.

The CDR3 here is CASSSPVTQYF. CDR3 DNA: TGTGCCAGCAGTTCACCGGTCACGCAGTATTTT. The V gene is TRBV28, the J gene TRBJ2-3, with D hard to call. This CDR3 region has 11 residues. CDR1 and CDR2 (germline): MDHEN, SYDVKM. Between the trimmed V and J ends, which lost 4 bases and 9 bases, there was a span of 8 bases.

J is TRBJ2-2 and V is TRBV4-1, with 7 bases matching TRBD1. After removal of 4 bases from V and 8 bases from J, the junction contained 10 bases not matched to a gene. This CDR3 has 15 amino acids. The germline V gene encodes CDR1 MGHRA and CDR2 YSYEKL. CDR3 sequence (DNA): TGCGCCAGCAGCCGATCACTACGGACAGGAGGGGAGCTGTTTTTT. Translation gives CASSRSLRTGGELFF.

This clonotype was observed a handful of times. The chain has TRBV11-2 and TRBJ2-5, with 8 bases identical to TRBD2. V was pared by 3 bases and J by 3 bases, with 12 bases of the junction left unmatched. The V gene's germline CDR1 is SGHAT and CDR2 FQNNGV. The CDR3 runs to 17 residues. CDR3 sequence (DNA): TGTGCCAGCAGCTTTGGAGGTAGCGGGGCGCTCAAAGAGACCCAGTACTTC. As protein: CASSFGGSGALKETQYF.

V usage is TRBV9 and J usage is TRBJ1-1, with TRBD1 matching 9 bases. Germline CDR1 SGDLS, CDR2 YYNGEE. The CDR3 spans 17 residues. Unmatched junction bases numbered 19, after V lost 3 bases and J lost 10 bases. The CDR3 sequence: CASSANAGQGFLGGAFF. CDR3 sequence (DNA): TGTGCCAGCAGCGCAAACGCCGGACAGGGGTTTTTAGGAGGAGCTTTCTTT.

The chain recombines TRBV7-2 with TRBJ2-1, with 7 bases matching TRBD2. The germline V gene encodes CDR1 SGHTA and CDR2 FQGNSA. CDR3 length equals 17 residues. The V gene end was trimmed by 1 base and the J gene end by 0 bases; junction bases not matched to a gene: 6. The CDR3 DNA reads TGTGCCAGCAGCTTAGTGCCCTGGACTAGCTCCTACAATGAGCAGTTCTTC. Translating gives CASSLVPWTSSYNEQFF. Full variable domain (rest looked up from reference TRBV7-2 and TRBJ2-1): GAGVSQSPSNKVTEKGKDVELRCDPISGHTALYWYRQSLGQGLEFLIYFQGNSAPDKSGLPSDRFSAERTGGSVSTLTIQRTQQEDSAVYLCASSLVPWTSSYNEQFFGPGTRLTVL.

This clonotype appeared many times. CDR3 region: CASSLGGSIYNEQFF. In DNA, the CDR3 is TGTGCCAGCAGTTTAGGGGGCAGTATTTACAATGAGCAGTTCTTC. The V gene is TRBV12-3 or TRBV12-4, the J gene TRBJ2-1, with D possibly TRBD1 on 5 matching bases. V was pared by 1 base and J by 4 bases, with 11 bases between. The CDR3 runs 15 residues.

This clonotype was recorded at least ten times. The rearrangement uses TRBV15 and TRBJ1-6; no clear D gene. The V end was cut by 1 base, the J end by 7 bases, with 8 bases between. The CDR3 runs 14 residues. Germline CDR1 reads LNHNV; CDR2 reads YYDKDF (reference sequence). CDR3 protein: CATSRGEANSPLHF. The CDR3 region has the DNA TGTGCCACCAGCAGAGGAGAGGCGAATTCACCCCTCCACTTT. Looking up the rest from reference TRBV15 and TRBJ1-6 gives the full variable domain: DAMVIQNPRYQVTQFGKPVTLSCSQTLNHNVMYWYQQKSSQAPKLLFHYYDKDFNNEADTPDNFQSRRPNTSFCFLDIRSPGLGDTAMYLCATSRGEANSPLHFGNGTRLTVT.

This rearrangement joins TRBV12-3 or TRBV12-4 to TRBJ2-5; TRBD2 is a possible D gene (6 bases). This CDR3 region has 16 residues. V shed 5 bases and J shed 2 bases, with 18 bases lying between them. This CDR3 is CASSHAGGGPQETQYF. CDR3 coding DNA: TGTGCCAGCAGTCATGCCGGGGGAGGTCCGCAAGAGACCCAGTACTTC.

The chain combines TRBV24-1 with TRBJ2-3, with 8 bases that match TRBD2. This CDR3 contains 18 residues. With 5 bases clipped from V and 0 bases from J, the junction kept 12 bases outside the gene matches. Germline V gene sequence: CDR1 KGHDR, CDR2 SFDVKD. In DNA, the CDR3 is TGTGCCACCAGTGTCGGGGTTAGCGGGAAAGCTAGCACAGATACGCAGTATTTT. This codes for CATSVGVSGKASTDTQYF.

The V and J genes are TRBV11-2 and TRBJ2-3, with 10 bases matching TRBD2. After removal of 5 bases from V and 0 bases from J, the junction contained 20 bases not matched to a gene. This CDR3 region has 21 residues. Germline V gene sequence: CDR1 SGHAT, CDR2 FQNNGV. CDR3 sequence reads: CASSTPPWVPGLATSTDTQYF. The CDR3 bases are TGTGCCAGCAGCACCCCACCTTGGGTCCCGGGACTAGCGACTAGCACAGATACGCAGTATTTT.

The DNA for the CDR3 is TGTGCCAGCAGCCCCCCGACATGGAACACCGGGGAGCTGTTTTTT. As protein: CASSPPTWNTGELFF. The V and J genes are TRBV5-6 and TRBJ2-2; D is ambiguous. CDR3 length: 15 amino acids. Germline-derived CDR1 and CDR2 are SGHDT and YYEEEE. The V gene lost 4 bases and the J gene lost 1 base, with 11 bases spanning the gap.

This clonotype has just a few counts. CDR3 in DNA: TGCGCCAGCAGCTTGGATCTAACAGGGTTAAAGACCGGGGAGCTGTTTTTT. This codes for CASSLDLTGLKTGELFF. The chain links TRBV5-1 to TRBJ2-2; a possible D gene is TRBD1 (6 bases). The CDR3 contains 17 residues. Germline CDR1 SGHRS, CDR2 YFSETQ. The ends were cut back, 0 bases at V and 5 bases at J, with 17 bases in the middle.

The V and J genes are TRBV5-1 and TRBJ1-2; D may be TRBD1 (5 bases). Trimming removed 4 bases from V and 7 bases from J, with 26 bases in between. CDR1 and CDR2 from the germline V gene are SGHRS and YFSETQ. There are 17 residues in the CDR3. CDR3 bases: TGCGCCAGCAGCCCGGACGGGGCACGGAGAAGGAGTTCTGGCTACACCTTC. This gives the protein CASSPDGARRRSSGYTF.

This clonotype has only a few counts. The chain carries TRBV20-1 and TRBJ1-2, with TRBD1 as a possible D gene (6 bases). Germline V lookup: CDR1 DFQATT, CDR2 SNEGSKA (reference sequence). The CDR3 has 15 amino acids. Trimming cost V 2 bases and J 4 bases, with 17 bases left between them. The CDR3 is CSARNSRGLIYGYTF. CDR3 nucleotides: TGCAGTGCTAGAAACAGCAGGGGATTGATCTATGGCTACACCTTC.

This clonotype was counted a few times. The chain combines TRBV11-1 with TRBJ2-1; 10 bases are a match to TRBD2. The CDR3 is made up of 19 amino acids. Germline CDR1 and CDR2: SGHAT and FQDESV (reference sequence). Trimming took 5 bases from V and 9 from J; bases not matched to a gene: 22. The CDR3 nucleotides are TGTGCCAGCAGCCAGTGGCCCAGGCGGGCTAGCGGGAGAAGGGGTGAGCAGTTCTTC. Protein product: CASSQWPRRASGRRGEQFF.

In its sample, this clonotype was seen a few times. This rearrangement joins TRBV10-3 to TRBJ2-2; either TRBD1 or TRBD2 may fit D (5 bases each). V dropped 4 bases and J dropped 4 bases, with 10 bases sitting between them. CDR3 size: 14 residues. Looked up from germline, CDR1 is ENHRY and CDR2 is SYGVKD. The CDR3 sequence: CAISGGVVTGELFF. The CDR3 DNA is TGTGCCATCAGTGGAGGGGTGGTCACCGGGGAGCTGTTTTTT.

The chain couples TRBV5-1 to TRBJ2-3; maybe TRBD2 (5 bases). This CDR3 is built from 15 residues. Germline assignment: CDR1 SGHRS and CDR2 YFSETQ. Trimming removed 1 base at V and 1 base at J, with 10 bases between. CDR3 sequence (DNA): TGCGCCAGCAGCTTGTTTAGTAGCGGCACAGATACGCAGTATTTT. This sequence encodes CASSLFSSGTDTQYF.

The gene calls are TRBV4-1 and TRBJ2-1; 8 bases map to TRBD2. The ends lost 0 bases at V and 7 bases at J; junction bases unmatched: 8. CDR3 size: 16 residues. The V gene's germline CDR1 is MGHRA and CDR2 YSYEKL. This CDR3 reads CASSQDIAGGGNEQFF. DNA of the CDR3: TGCGCCAGCAGCCAAGATATCGCGGGAGGAGGAAATGAGCAGTTCTTC.

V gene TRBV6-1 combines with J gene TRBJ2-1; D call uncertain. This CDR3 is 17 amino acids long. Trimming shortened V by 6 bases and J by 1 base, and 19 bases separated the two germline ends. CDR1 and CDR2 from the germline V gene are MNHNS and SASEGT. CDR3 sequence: CASSPGSGSASYNEQFF. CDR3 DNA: TGTGCCAGCAGCCCCGGGTCGGGTAGTGCGTCCTACAATGAGCAGTTCTTC.

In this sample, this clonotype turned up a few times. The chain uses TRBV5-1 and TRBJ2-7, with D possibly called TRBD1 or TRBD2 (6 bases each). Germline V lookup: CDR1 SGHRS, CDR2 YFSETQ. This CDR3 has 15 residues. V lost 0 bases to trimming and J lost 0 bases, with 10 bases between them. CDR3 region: CASSLVPGASYEQYF. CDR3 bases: TGCGCCAGCAGCTTGGTTCCGGGGGCCTCCTACGAGCAGTACTTC.

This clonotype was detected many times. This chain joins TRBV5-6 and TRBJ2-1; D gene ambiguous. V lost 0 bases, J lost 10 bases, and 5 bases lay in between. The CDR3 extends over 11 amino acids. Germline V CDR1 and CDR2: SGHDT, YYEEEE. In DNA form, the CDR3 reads TGTGCCAGCAGCTTGGAACAAGAGCAGTTCTTC. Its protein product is CASSLEQEQFF.

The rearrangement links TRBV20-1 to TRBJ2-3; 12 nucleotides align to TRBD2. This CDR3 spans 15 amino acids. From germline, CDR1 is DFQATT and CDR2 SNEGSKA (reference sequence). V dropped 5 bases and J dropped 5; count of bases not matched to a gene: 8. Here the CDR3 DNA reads TGCAGTGCTCATCTAGCGGGAGGGCCGATAGATACGCAGTATTTT. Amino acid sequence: CSAHLAGGPIDTQYF.